In this sample, the clone carrying this T cell receptor beta chain turned up many times. What it recognizes is unknown. Time point in this sample: newly diagnosed GD, antithyroid drugs for less than 3 months. The TCR library was prepared using RNA isolated from PBMCs. Doctors identified Graves' disease using the American Thyroid Association guidelines. These data originate in a study of regulatory T cells in long-lasting Graves disease. The study, taken as a whole, reports: Persistent Graves' cases showed lower TCR diversity than newly diagnosed cases.

The V gene's germline CDR1 is KGHSH and CDR2 LQKENI. CDR3 size: 15 residues. The trim removed 5 bases at V and 8 bases at J, leaving 8 bases unmatched. Construction of TCR beta libraries relied on iRepertoire HTBI primers and on Arm-PCR targeting CDR3 regions. One entry per CDR3 protein results from TCRdb running MiXCR on the multiplex PCR reads. The table shows around 450,000 distinct CDR3 sequences, with approximately 16% occurring only once. These data were likewise used in another study, on T cells in Graves' hyperthyroidism and ophthalmopathy. In that study: In patients aged 18 to 65, hyperthyroidism was newly diagnosed, with duration under 2 months. Uncontrolled infection, other autoimmune disease, pregnancy or lactation disqualified patients from enrolment.

V is TRBV18 and J is TRBJ2-1, with 11 nucleotides matching TRBD1. The sequence derives from a middle-aged woman with Graves disease. The sequences come from peripheral blood mononuclear cells (PBMCs), collected at new diagnosis, from a patient treated with antithyroid drugs. The CDR3 sequence: CASSSWDRGSDEQFF. The CDR3 DNA sequence: TGTGCCAGCTCATCGTGGGACAGGGGGTCTGATGAGCAGTTCTTC. The variable domain in full, with the rest retrieved from reference TRBV18 and TRBJ2-1, is NAGVMQNPRHLVRRRGQEARLRCSPMKGHSHVYWYRQLPEEGLKFMVYLQKENIIDESGMPKERFSAEFPKEGPSILRIQQVVRGDSAAYFCASSSWDRGSDEQFFGPGTRLTVL.